The 25 T cell receptor beta chains listed next were all sequenced from one sample in a study of cytomegalovirus exposure and HLA in healthy donors. Sequenced by immunoSEQ multiplex PCR; TCRdb stores in-frame clones only, minus some. Of around 170,000 clones listed, more than 70% are singletons. The specimen was PBMCs. These receptors all come from a man aged 18-30 years in good health and CMV-seronegative.

The chain employs TRBV19 and TRBJ2-1; TRBD2 might be the D (6 bases). This CDR3 has 14 amino acids. The germline gives CDR1 LNHDA, CDR2 SQIVND (reference sequence). Trimming cost V 5 bases and J 3 bases, with 11 bases left between them. Here the CDR3 reads CASSPRDFYNEQFF. The CDR3, as DNA: TGTGCCAGTAGTCCTCGGGACTTCTACAATGAGCAGTTCTTC.

This chain uses TRBV6-1 with TRBJ2-7; TRBD1 aligns across 9 bases. The CDR3 is 16 residues long. Germline CDR1 MNHNS, CDR2 SASEGT. Trimming cost V 3 bases and J 1 base; bases outside gene matches: 7. The CDR3 bases are TGTGCCAGCAGTGATCGGTGGGACAGGGTGTCCTACGAGCAGTACGTC. The encoded protein is CASSDRWDRVSYEQYV.

The V gene is TRBV19, the J gene TRBJ2-1; 8 bases map to TRBD2. The CDR3 runs 14 residues. Unmatched junction bases numbered 6, after V lost 8 bases and J lost 3 bases. The germline V gene has CDR1 LNHDA and CDR2 SQIVND (reference sequence). In DNA form, the CDR3 reads TGTGCCAGTCAGTCAGCGGGAGTCTACAATGAGCAGTTCTTC. Protein: CASQSAGVYNEQFF.

The chain employs TRBV28 and TRBJ2-1; no clear D. Trimming removed 4 bases from V and 7 bases from J, with 5 bases in between. CDR1 is MDHEN and CDR2 is SYDVKM in the germline V gene. This CDR3 has 11 residues. DNA of the CDR3: TGTGCCAGCAGTTCCTCTAATGAGCAGTTCTTC. Its translation: CASSSSNEQFF.

This chain joins TRBV5-1 and TRBJ1-1, with a possible D match to TRBD1 (6 bases). The CDR3 consists of 14 residues. V lost 0 bases and J lost 4, with 10 bases in between. Germline CDR1 is SGHRS and CDR2 is YFSETQ. CDR3 residues: CASSLAGGATEAFF. As DNA, the CDR3 is TGCGCCAGCAGCTTGGCGGGGGGCGCCACTGAAGCTTTCTTT.

This sequence joins TRBV11-3 and TRBJ2-1, with D hard to call. V was pared by 0 bases and J by 8 bases, with 11 bases between. The germline CDR1 and CDR2 sequences are SGHNT and YENEEA. The CDR3 consists of 14 residues. The CDR3 protein is CASSLDDMVDEQFF. The CDR3 bases are TGTGCCAGCAGCTTAGACGACATGGTTGATGAGCAGTTCTTC.

The chain carries TRBV7-8 and TRBJ1-5; D unclear. Trimming cost V 2 bases and J 0 bases, with 5 bases left between them. CDR1 and CDR2 from the germline V gene are SGHVS and FQNEAQ. This CDR3 spans 14 amino acids. For the CDR3, the DNA is TGTGCCAGCAGCTTAAGACATAGCAATCAGCCCCAGCATTTT. The encoded protein is CASSLRHSNQPQHF.

The gene calls are TRBV29-1 and TRBJ2-1; 8 nucleotides align to TRBD1. The CDR3 runs 14 residues. The V segment lost 7 bases and the J segment 5 bases; nucleotides outside the gene matches: 10. Germline loops: CDR1 SQVTM, CDR2 ANQGSEA. CDR3 bases: TGCAGCGGCAGGGGGCGCGGGTTCGACAATGAGCAGTTCTTC. Amino acid sequence: CSGRGRGFDNEQFF.

The chain carries TRBV5-4 and TRBJ2-5; TRBD2 is a possible D gene (6 bases). V gave up 4 bases and J gave up 5 bases, with 18 bases separating them. Germline-derived CDR1 and CDR2 are SGHNT and YYREEE (reference sequence). CDR3 size: 15 residues. The CDR3: CASSPSARLGETQYF. Written as DNA, the CDR3 is TGTGCCAGCAGCCCTAGCGCCAGACTAGGGGAGACCCAGTACTTC.

The V and J genes are TRBV2 and TRBJ1-2; D is perhaps TRBD1 (6 bases). Between the trimmed V and J ends, which lost 6 bases and 2 bases, there was a span of 16 bases. The CDR3 is made up of 15 amino acids. Per germline, CDR1 SNHLY and CDR2 FYNNEI. The CDR3 DNA sequence: TGTGCCAGCAGGGGGGCGACACGGGTGAACTATGGCTACACCTTC. It is translated as CASRGATRVNYGYTF.

The CDR3, as DNA: TGCGCCAGCAGCCAAGGACTAGCGGGAGTGGCAGATACGCAGTATTTT. Residues: CASSQGLAGVADTQYF. This chain uses TRBV5-1 with TRBJ2-3; 13 bases line up with TRBD2. Germline assignment: CDR1 SGHRS and CDR2 YFSETQ. This CDR3 spans 16 amino acids. V shed 4 bases and J 4 bases; nucleotides not matched to a gene: 6.

The CDR3 DNA is TGTGCCAGTAGCCAAGACAGGGGACCCCTCCACTTT. It encodes CASSQDRGPLHF. The chain joins TRBV19 to TRBJ1-6, with TRBD1 identical over 8 bases. Trimming removed 6 bases from V and 12 bases from J; junction bases left unmatched: 4. CDR1 and CDR2 (germline): LNHDA, SQIVND (reference sequence). The CDR3 totals 12 residues.

The genes are TRBV6-5 and TRBJ1-3; 9 bases match TRBD1. The V and J ends lost 6 bases and 4 bases, in that order; junction bases with no gene match: 4. The germline gives CDR1 MNHEY, CDR2 SVGAGI. CDR3 length: 14 residues. CDR3 bases: TGTGCCAGCAGACGACAGGGGGGCGGAAACACCATATATTTT. It yields the protein CASRRQGGGNTIYF.

The genes are TRBV19 and TRBJ2-7; 12 bases fit TRBD1. Trimming removed 6 bases from V and 6 bases from J; junction bases left unmatched: 3. This CDR3 has 13 amino acids. In germline, CDR1 is LNHDA, CDR2 SQIVND (reference sequence). CDR3 sequence (DNA): TGTGCCAGTAGAGGGACAGGGGGCCTCGAGCAGTACTTC. It yields the protein CASRGTGGLEQYF.

This clone was found a few times. The chain links TRBV28 to TRBJ1-2, with D perhaps matching TRBD1 (5 bases). V shed 7 bases and J shed 1 base, with 13 bases lying between them. This CDR3 has 14 residues. Germline CDR1 is MDHEN and CDR2 is SYDVKM. CDR3 region: CASTRSGLNYGYTF. The CDR3 DNA reads TGTGCCAGCACGAGGTCAGGGCTTAACTATGGCTACACCTTC.

The chain links TRBV28 to TRBJ2-7; TRBD1 matches at 7 bases. Germline lookup yields CDR1 MDHEN and CDR2 SYDVKM. There are 13 residues in the CDR3. The V segment lost 8 bases and the J segment 2 bases; nucleotides outside the gene matches: 6. The CDR3 DNA sequence: TGTGCCAGCTCCGGACAGGTTACCTACGAGCAGTACGTC. It encodes CASSGQVTYEQYV.

Of note for this clone: Because the CDR3 is missing its conserved closing phenylalanine or tryptophan, this is likely a read error. Because the CDR3's place on the DNA is in doubt, the DNA is left out and the CDR3 is given as listed by TCRdb. The genes are TRBV28 and TRBJ2-4; TRBD1 was called by the table and not checked on the DNA. The length of the CDR3 is 12 amino acids, counting both ends. From germline, CDR1 is MDHEN and CDR2 SYDVKM. CDR3 sequence reads: CASSPKPGGLVL.

This chain joins TRBV11-2 and TRBJ1-1, with D perhaps matching TRBD1 (6 bases). The V gene's germline CDR1 is SGHAT and CDR2 FQNNGV. The CDR3 sequence is 14 residues long. Trimming took 3 bases from V and 5 from J, leaving 13 bases between them. CDR3 sequence (DNA): TGTGCCAGCAGCTTCGCAGGGGAGGGGACTGAAGCTTTCTTT. Protein: CASSFAGEGTEAFF.

The genes are TRBV19 and TRBJ2-1; 7 nucleotides agree with TRBD2. This CDR3 region has 15 residues. In germline, CDR1 is LNHDA, CDR2 SQIVND (reference sequence). V lost 3 bases to trimming and J lost 8 bases; unmatched junction nucleotides: 10. The DNA of the CDR3 is TGTGCCAGTAGTATTGACGGGAGGCTGTTCCATGAGCAGTTCTTC. Translating gives CASSIDGRLFHEQFF.

The chain has TRBV2 and TRBJ2-2, with 7 bases matching TRBD1. The germline CDR1 and CDR2 sequences are SNHLY and FYNNEI. Trimming cost V 3 bases and J 0 bases; bases outside gene matches: 4. The length of the CDR3 is 16 residues. The CDR3 loop is CASSETGQTNTGELFF. In DNA form, the CDR3 reads TGTGCCAGCAGTGAGACGGGACAGACGAACACCGGGGAGCTGTTTTTT.

V gene TRBV6-1 combines with J gene TRBJ2-3; a possible D gene is TRBD1 (6 bases). Between the trimmed V and J ends, which lost 3 bases and 2 bases, there was a span of 12 bases. The CDR3 extends over 15 amino acids. Germline CDR1 MNHNS, CDR2 SASEGT. CDR3 nucleotide sequence: TGTGCCAGCAGTGATCAGACAGGCCTCACAGATACGCAGTATTTT. Its protein product is CASSDQTGLTDTQYF.

The chain combines TRBV5-6 with TRBJ1-1; D unclear. V was clipped by 5 bases and J by 8 bases, with 13 bases between them. CDR1 and CDR2 from the germline V gene are SGHDT and YYEEEE. The CDR3 contains 12 residues. CDR3: CASRVLGSEAFF. The DNA for the CDR3 is TGTGCCAGCAGGGTACTTGGGAGCGAAGCTTTCTTT.

The chain links TRBV2 to TRBJ1-2; a weak D match, TRBD1 (5 bases). CDR1 and CDR2 (germline): SNHLY, FYNNEI. This CDR3 is built from 13 residues. The CDR3 nucleotides read TGTGCGACCCAACGGGGGGCTAACTATGGCTACACCTTC. It codes for CATQRGANYGYTF.

The gene calls are TRBV6-5 and TRBJ1-4; possibly TRBD1 for D (6 bases). The CDR3 extends over 15 amino acids. Germline CDR1 is MNHEY and CDR2 is SVGAGI. V was shortened by 4 bases and J by 4 bases, with 13 bases between the two germline ends. The CDR3 nucleotides read TGTGCCAGCAGTTCCACAGGGTTTGGTAATGAAAAACTGTTTTTT. Translated, it gives CASSSTGFGNEKLFF.

This chain connects TRBV5-1 to TRBJ1-1, with no clear D. CDR1 SGHRS and CDR2 YFSETQ come from the germline V gene. The V and J ends lost 0 bases and 4 bases respectively, with 10 bases between them. CDR3 length equals 14 residues. CDR3 amino acids: CASSLGGIGTEAFF. The DNA of the CDR3 is TGCGCCAGCAGCTTGGGAGGGATCGGCACTGAAGCTTTCTTT.